This T cell receptor (beta chain) was documented in a study of vaccination effects on CD4 cells after COVID-19. Study findings and constraints: Late after vaccination, infection- and vaccine-induced clones showed marked clonal contraction.

With 2 bases removed from V and 4 bases from J, the gap between germline ends came to 12 bases. The CDR3 loop spans 15 amino acids. In germline, CDR1 is LNHDA, CDR2 SQIVND (reference sequence). This clone is a singleton in its sample. Its antigen remains unidentified. The repertoire was sequenced with immunoSEQ multiplex PCR; TCRdb's copy has only in-frame clones and lacks some. The sample consists of over 50,000 clones, around three quarters of them appearing once. Sequencing in the ViraFEST assay came after antigen-specific CD4+ T cells had been expanded with viral peptide pools, which were used to stimulate PBMC. Scientists isolated CD4+ T cells after an approximately 10-day culture period ended. Each person got two doses of an mRNA SARS-CoV-2 vaccine, BNT162b2 or mRNA-1273. Days 3 and 7 saw half the medium replaced with IL-2 medium.

This chain joins TRBV19 and TRBJ2-1; TRBD2 is a possible D gene (7 bases). The TCR was taken from a human donor who received a COVID-19 vaccine. The specimen was CD4+ T cells from PBMCs cultured with HCoV-229E spike peptides, collected after COVID-19 vaccination. CDR3 nucleotide sequence: TGTGCCAGTAGTATAATGCGGGGGCGATACAATGAGCAGTTCTTC. Translating gives CASSIMRGRYNEQFF.